This paragraph covers one TCR beta chain sequence. The data originate from a study of control samples from healthy donors and cancer patients. TCRdb's table, derived via immunoSEQ multiplex PCR, lists solely in-frame clones and lacks some. The repertoire has about 150,000 clones, 93% of them found once; the top ten carry about 2.4%. Germline-derived CDR1 and CDR2 are LNHDA and SQIVND (reference sequence). The CDR3 contains 14 residues. Trimming shortened V by 6 bases and J by 5 bases, and 14 bases separated the two germline ends. This receptor was obtained from a man in his fifties or sixties in good health. The specimen sequenced was blood. The chain has TRBV19 and TRBJ2-1; maybe TRBD2 (6 bases). CDR3 DNA sequence: TGTGCCAGTAGGGGGTGGGGACTCGACAATGAGCAGTTCTTC. Its translation is CASRGWGLDNEQFF.